This T cell receptor beta chain was obtained from a study of glioma-infiltrating T cells after dendritic cell vaccination. Primers: 60 V beta forward and 13 J beta reverse. This table comes from immunoSEQ multiplex PCR, and its TCRdb copy is limited to in-frame clones, with some not included. This table holds fewer than 90,000 clones, over 80% found once. Time point here: after dendritic cell vaccination, including at tumor progression/relapse. This CDR3 contains 14 residues. The V gene's germline CDR1 is SGHTA and CDR2 FQGTGA. Unmatched junction bases numbered 2, after V lost 3 bases and J lost 6 bases.

The TCR comes from a human donor with glioblastoma. The gene calls are TRBV7-3 and TRBJ1-2, with 12 bases that match TRBD1. The source material was blood, sampled after dendritic cell vaccination. CDR3 protein: CASSFGTGGNGYTF. The CDR3 DNA reads as TGTGCCAGCAGCTTCGGGACAGGGGGCAATGGCTACACCTTC.